Listed below are T cell receptor beta chains from one sample, sequenced in a study of CD8+CD57+ T cells in acquired aplastic anemia. TCRdb passed the reads through MiXCR, listing each CDR3 protein once. The table lists roughly 250,000 distinct CDR3 sequences, about 80% of them singletons, with approximately 42% in the top ten. The sequencing sample was made of sorted CD4+, CD8+, or CD8+CD57+ T cells (not recorded which) from PBMCs. The receptors here all came from a human donor with aplastic anemia. The CDR3 runs from the conserved cysteine through the conserved F or W. D genes are given only for firm matches. Where a row states a size, it is once, few, many or the class of an expanded clone; other rows omit it.

D	V	J	size	CDR3	DNA
-	TRBV20-1	TRBJ2-7	-	CSATRATTYEQYF	TGCAGTGCTACCAGGGCAACTACCTACGAGCAGTACTTC
TRBD2	TRBV11-1	TRBJ2-1	once	CASSLGEGSSYNEQFF	TGTGCCAGCAGCTTAGGGGAGGGTAGCTCCTACAATGAGCAGTTCTTC
-	TRBV7-9	TRBJ2-3	-	CASSLPGGPGTEYF	TGTGCCAGCAGCTTACCAGGAGGTCCGGGTACGGAGTATTTT
-	TRBV2	TRBJ1-4	-	CASGSRSNEKLFF	TGTGCCAGCGGATCACGTAGCAATGAAAAACTGTTTTTT
-	TRBV14	TRBJ2-4	-	CASRGAGKIQYF	TGTGCCAGCAGAGGAGCCGGGAAGATTCAGTACTTC
TRBD2	TRBV7-9	TRBJ2-1	once	CASSFESSGGSNEQFF	TGTGCCAGCAGCTTTGAAAGTAGCGGGGGGAGTAATGAGCAGTTCTTC
-	TRBV6-2/TRBV6-3	TRBJ2-1	-	CASSYSEGDEQFF	TGTGCCAGCAGTTACTCTGAAGGGGATGAGCAGTTCTTC
-	TRBV7-2	TRBJ2-1	-	CASSPSTGHGLYNEQFF	TGTGCCAGCAGCCCCAGCACGGGACACGGATTGTACAATGAGCAGTTCTTC
-	TRBV2	TRBJ2-3	-	CASSDGGTYTQYYF	TGTGCCAGCAGCGACGGGGGCACTTATACGCAGTATTATTTT
-	TRBV7-6	TRBJ1-6	-	CASSLTCSYGANLF	TGTGCCAGCAGCTTAACTTGTAGCTACGGGGCCAACCTCTTT
TRBD2	TRBV4-3	TRBJ2-7	-	CASSSGGRAYEQYF	TGCGCCAGCAGCTCGGGCGGGAGAGCCTACGAGCAGTACTTC
-	TRBV7-8	TRBJ1-6	-	CASSADTASYNPPLHF	TGTGCCAGCAGCGCCGACACAGCCTCCTATAATCCACCCCTCCACTTT
TRBD1	TRBV11-3	TRBJ1-2	-	CASSLGVTGVYGYTF	TGTGCCAGCAGCTTAGGCGTGACAGGGGTCTATGGCTACACCTTC
-	TRBV15	TRBJ1-1	once	CASSGYSEQDADFF	TGTGCCAGCAGCGGTTACAGCGAGCAAGATGCCGATTTCTTT
-	TRBV7-2	TRBJ1-1	-	CASSLAIRPAEHYF	TGTGCCAGCAGCTTAGCCATAAGGCCCGCTGAACATTATTTT
-	TRBV11-1	TRBJ2-5	-	CASSPIDAEEETQYF	TGTGCCAGCAGCCCGATTGATGCGGAGGAAGAGACCCAGTACTTC
TRBD1	TRBV9	TRBJ2-7	-	CASSLALTGNTEEQYF	TGTGCCAGCAGCTTAGCTCTGACAGGGAACACTGAAGAGCAGTACTTC
TRBD1	TRBV7-2	TRBJ2-1	-	CASSQGGGHGPEHQFF	TGTGCCAGCAGCCAAGGGGGCGGACACGGTCCGGAGCATCAGTTCTTC
TRBD1	TRBV7-9	TRBJ2-6	few	CASSLEGQGANVLTF	TGTGCCAGCAGCTTAGAGGGACAGGGGGCCAACGTCCTGACTTTC
TRBD1	TRBV29-1	TRBJ1-2	-	CSVDEDRGNGYTF	TGCAGCGTTGATGAGGACAGGGGGAATGGCTACACCTTC
TRBD2	TRBV29-1	TRBJ2-5	-	CSVERGGKTQYF	TGCAGCGTTGAACGGGGGGGGAAGACCCAGTACTTC
-	TRBV7-2	TRBJ1-1	-	CASSLDLTGSGQGFF	TGTGCCAGCAGTTTAGATTTAACAGGTTCCGGTCAGGGATTCTTT
-	TRBV11-3	TRBJ2-3	-	CASSVVVGPDTQYF	TGTGCCAGCAGCGTAGTGGTTGGGCCCGATACGCAGTATTTT
-	TRBV11-3	TRBJ2-5	-	CASSRELTEETQYF	TGTGCCAGCAGCAGAGAGTTAACAGAAGAGACCCAGTACTTC
TRBD2	TRBV7-9	TRBJ2-1	-	CASSLDGGGENDEQFF	TGTGCCAGCAGCTTAGATGGGGGGGGGGAGAACGATGAGCAGTTCTTC
-	TRBV2	TRBJ2-3	-	CASQSVATDNEHF	TGTGCCAGTCAAAGTGTTGCCACAGATAATGAGCATTTT
-	TRBV15	TRBJ2-7	-	CASSRAAGPDAQYF	TGTGCCAGCAGCAGAGCGGCAGGTCCCGATGCGCAGTACTTC
-	TRBV7-9	TRBJ1-5	-	CASSQDPLGRQPRHF	TGTGCCAGCAGCCAAGATCCATTAGGACGTCAGCCCCGGCATTTT
-	TRBV6-2/TRBV6-3	TRBJ2-1	-	CASSTSSYNERSF	TGTGCCAGCTCGACTTCTTCCTACAATGAGCGGTCCTTC
TRBD2	TRBV20-1	TRBJ2-3	-	CSPSGTRTDTQYF	TGCAGCCCTAGCGGGACAAGGACAGATACGCAGTATTTT
-	TRBV15	TRBJ2-5	-	CATSYVNGHETQYF	TGTGCCACCAGTTACGTGAACGGTCACGAGACCCAGTACTTC
-	TRBV7-9	TRBJ2-7	few	CASSLDPRVQYF	TGTGCCAGCAGCTTAGACCCAAGGGTGCAGTACTTC
TRBD1	TRBV10-3	TRBJ1-5	-	CASSLAGDRGIYSNQPQHF	TGTGCCAGCAGCTTAGCGGGGGACAGGGGGATCTATAGCAATCAGCCCCAGCATTTT
-	TRBV9	TRBJ2-1	-	CASSEGSDHEQFF	TGTGCCAGCAGCGAAGGGTCAGACCATGAGCAGTTCTTC
-	TRBV9	TRBJ1-5	-	CASSLISLDTQHF	TGTGCCAGCAGTTTAATCAGTTTAGATACGCAGCATTTT
-	TRBV7-2	TRBJ1-1	-	CASSHWGIHTEGFF	TGTGCCAGCAGCCATTGGGGCATTCACACTGAAGGTTTCTTT
-	TRBV11-2	TRBJ2-3	-	CASSFTTSPDTQYF	TGTGCCAGCAGCTTTACGACTTCCCCCGATACGCAGTATTTT
-	TRBV7-7	TRBJ1-2	once	CASSGEGDPKDGCTF	TGTGCCAGTAGCGGGGAAGGGGACCCGAAGGATGGCTGCACCTTC
-	TRBV7-9	TRBJ2-4	-	CASGCERNIQYF	TGTGCCAGCGGATGTGAAAGAAACATTCAGTACTTC
-	TRBV7-8	TRBJ2-7	-	CASSLAGRAGSEHYF	TGTGCCAGCAGCTTAGCGGGACGGGCCGGTTCGGAGCATTACTTC
-	TRBV7-2	TRBJ2-7	-	CASRSSSGYEQYF	TGTGCCAGCCGCTCTAGCTCTGGTTACGAGCAGTACTTC
-	TRBV7-8	TRBJ2-3	-	CASSSGPATTTQYF	TGTGCCAGCAGCTCGGGACCAGCCACAACAACGCAGTATTTT
TRBD1	TRBV7-2	TRBJ2-7	-	CASSGRDRTYEQYF	TGTGCCAGCAGTGGTCGGGACAGAACCTACGAGCAGTACTTC
-	TRBV7-2	TRBJ1-2	-	CASSLTVAIFLCANYGYTF	TGTGCCAGCAGCTTGACAGTGGCTATATTCTTATGTGCTAACTATGGCTACACCTTC
-	TRBV7-2	TRBJ1-6	-	CASSSTGYNSPLHF	TGTGCCAGCAGCTCTACAGGGTATAATTCACCCCTCCACTTT
-	TRBV11-3	TRBJ2-3	-	CASGVGVTGTQYF	TGTGCCAGCGGGGTAGGGGTCACAGGTACGCAGTATTTT
-	TRBV9	TRBJ2-1	-	CASSEGGGHEQHF	TGTGCCAGCAGCGAAGGGGGAGGCCATGAGCAGCACTTC
-	TRBV29-1	TRBJ1-2	-	CSVEVGYYGYTF	TGCAGCGTTGAAGTAGGGTACTATGGCTACACCTTC
TRBD2	TRBV27	TRBJ2-1	-	CASRQGLAGTSNEQFF	TGTGCCAGCAGACAGGGACTAGCGGGAACATCCAATGAGCAGTTCTTC